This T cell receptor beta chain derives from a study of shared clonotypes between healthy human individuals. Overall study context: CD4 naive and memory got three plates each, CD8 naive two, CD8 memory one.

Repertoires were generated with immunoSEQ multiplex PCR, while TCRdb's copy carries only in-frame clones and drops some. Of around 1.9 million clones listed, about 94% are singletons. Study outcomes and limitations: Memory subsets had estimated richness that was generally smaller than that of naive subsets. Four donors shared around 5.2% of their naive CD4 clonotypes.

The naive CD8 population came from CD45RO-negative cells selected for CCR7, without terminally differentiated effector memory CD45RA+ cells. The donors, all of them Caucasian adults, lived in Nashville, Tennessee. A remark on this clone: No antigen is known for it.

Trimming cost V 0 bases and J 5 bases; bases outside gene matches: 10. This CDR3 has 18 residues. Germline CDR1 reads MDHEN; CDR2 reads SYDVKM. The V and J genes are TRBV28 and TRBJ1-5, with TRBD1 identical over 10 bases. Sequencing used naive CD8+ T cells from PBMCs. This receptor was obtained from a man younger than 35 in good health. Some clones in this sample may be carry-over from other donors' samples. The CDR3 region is CASSLWARTGGLDQPQHF. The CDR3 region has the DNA TGTGCCAGCAGTTTATGGGCCCGGACAGGGGGGCTGGATCAGCCCCAGCATTTT.